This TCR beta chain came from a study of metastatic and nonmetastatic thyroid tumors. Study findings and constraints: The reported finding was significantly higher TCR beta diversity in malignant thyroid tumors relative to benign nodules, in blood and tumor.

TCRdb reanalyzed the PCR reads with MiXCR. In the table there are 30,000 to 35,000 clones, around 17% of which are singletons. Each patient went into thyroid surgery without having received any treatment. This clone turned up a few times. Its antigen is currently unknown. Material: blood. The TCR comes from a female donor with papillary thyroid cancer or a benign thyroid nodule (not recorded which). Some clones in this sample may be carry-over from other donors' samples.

CDR3 amino acids: CAISASDSNTGELFF. In DNA, the CDR3 is TGTGCCATCAGTGCCTCCGACTCGAACACCGGGGAGCTGTTTTTT. The chain employs TRBV10-3 and TRBJ2-2, with unresolved D. CDR3 length: 15 residues. Germline V gene lookup returns CDR1 ENHRY and CDR2 SYGVKD. Between the trimmed V and J ends, which lost 4 bases and 0 bases, there was a span of 9 bases.